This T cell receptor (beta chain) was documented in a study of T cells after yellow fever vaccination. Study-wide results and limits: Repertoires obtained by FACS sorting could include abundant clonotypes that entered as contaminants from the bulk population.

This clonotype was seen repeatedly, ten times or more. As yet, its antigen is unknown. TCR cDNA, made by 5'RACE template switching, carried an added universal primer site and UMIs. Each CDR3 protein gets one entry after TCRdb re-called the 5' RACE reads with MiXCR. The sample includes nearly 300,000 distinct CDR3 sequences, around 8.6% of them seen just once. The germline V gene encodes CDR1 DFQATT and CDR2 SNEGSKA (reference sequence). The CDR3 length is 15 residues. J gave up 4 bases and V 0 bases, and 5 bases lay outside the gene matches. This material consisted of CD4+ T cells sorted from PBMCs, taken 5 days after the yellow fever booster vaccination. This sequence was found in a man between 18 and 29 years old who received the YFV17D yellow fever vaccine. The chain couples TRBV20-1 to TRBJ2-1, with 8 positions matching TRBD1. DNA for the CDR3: TGCAGTGCTAGAGATTGGCAGGGGGCATACAATGAGCAGTTCTTC. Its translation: CSARDWQGAYNEQFF.